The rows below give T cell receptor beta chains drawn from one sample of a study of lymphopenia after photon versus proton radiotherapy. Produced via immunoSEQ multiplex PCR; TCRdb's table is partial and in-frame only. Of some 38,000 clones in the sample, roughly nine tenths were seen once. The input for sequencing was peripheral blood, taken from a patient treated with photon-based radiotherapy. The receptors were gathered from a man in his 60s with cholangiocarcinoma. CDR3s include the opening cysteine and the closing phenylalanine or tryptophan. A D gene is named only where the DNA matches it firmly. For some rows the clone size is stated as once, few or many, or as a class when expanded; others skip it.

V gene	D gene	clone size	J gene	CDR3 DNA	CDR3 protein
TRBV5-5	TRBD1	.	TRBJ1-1	TGTGCCAGCAGCATGGCCGGGACAGGGGGCGGTAACATGAACACTGAAGCTTTCTTT	CASSMAGTGGGNMNTEAFF
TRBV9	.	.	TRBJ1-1	TGTGCCAGCAGCCCCTTAAATCAAGGACGGGCGAACACTGAAGCTTTCTTT	CASSPLNQGRANTEAFF
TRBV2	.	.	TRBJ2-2	TGTGCCAGCACCGTTACGGACACCGGGGAGCTGTTTTTT	CASTVTDTGELFF
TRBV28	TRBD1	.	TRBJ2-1	TGTGCCAGCAGTATCCCGACAGGGAGCTCCTACAATGAGCAGTTCTTC	CASSIPTGSSYNEQFF
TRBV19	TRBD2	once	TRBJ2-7	TGTGCCAGTAGTACAATAGCGGGAGGGCCAGGCTACGAGCAGTACTTC	CASSTIAGGPGYEQYF
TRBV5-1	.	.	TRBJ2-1	TGCGCCACAACGGTGGAGTCCCCTTACAATGAGCAGTTCTTC	CATTVESPYNEQFF
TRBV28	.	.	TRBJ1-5	TGTGCCAGCAGTTTATTGGCTTTTGTGGGCCAGCCCCAGCATTTT	CASSLLAFVGQPQHF
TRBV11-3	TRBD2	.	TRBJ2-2	TGTGCCAGCAGCGGAGAAGGGACTAGCAACACCGGGGAGCTGTTTTTT	CASSGEGTSNTGELFF
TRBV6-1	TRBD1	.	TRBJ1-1	TGTGCCAGCAGTGAAGCTGAGGGGGCGAGAGCTTTCTTT	CASSEAEGARAFF
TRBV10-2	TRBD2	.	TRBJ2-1	TGCGCCAGCAGTATGCTGTCTAGCGGCCGTGACAATGAGCAGTTCTTC	CASSMLSSGRDNEQFF
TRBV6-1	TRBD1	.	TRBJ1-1	TGTGCCAGCAGAGACAGGGGATACACTGAAGCTTTCTTT	CASRDRGYTEAFF
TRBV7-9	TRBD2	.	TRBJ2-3	TGTGCCAGCAGCTTACCAGCGGGGGGTGATAGCACAGATACGCAGTATTTT	CASSLPAGGDSTDTQYF
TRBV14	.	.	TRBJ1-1	TGTGCCAGCAGCCAAATTGGGTTAATGAACACTGAAGCTTTCTTT	CASSQIGLMNTEAFF
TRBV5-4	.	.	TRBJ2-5	TGTGCCAGCAGCTTGGGGACAGTTCAAGAGACCCAGTACTTC	CASSLGTVQETQYF
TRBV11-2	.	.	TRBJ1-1	TGTGCCAGCAGCTTCAGAAGTACTGAAGCTTTCTTT	CASSFRSTEAFF
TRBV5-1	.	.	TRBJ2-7	TGCGCCAGCAGCTTGGCCCTAGAGGCCGGCGGGACCCTTAGCGAGCAGTACTTC	CASSLALEAGGTLSEQYF
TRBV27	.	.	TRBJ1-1	TGTGCCAGCAGTTCGTTCACAGGGCTAACTGAAGCTTTCTTT	CASSSFTGLTEAFF
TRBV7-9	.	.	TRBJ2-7	TGTGCCAGCAGTGGGGGCCGCACCTACGAGCAGTACTTC	CASSGGRTYEQYF
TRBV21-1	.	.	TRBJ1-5	TGTGCCAGCAGCAAAGTAGAACAGATCAATCAGCCCCAGCATTTT	CASSKVEQINQPQHF
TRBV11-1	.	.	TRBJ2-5	TGTGCCAGCAGCTTAACAGGTGAAGTGGAGACCCAGTACTTC	CASSLTGEVETQYF
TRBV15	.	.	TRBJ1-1	TGTGCCACCAGCAGAGGTGGACAGCTGAACACTGAAGCTTTCTTT	CATSRGGQLNTEAFF
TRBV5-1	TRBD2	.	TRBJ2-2	TGCGCCAGCAGCTTGGGGCTAGCGGGAGCCACCGGGGAGCTGTTTTTT	CASSLGLAGATGELFF
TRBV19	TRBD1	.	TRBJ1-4	TGTGCCAGTAGTATAATATGGCAGGGGGGAGAAAAACTGTTTTTT	CASSIIWQGGEKLFF
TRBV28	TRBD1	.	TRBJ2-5	TGTGCCAGCAGCAGGACAGGGGGGCAAGAGACCCAGTACTTC	CASSRTGGQETQYF
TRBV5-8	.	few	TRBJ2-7	TGTGCCAGCAGTTGGACACGTACCTACGAGCAGTACTTC	CASSWTRTYEQYF
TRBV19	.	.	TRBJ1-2	TGTGCCAGTAGTATTAGGGCGACGGACTATGGCTACACCTTC	CASSIRATDYGYTF
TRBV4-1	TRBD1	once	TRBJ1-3	TGCGCCAGCAGCCAAGGGGGCAGGGGGCCTGGAAACACCATATATTTT	CASSQGGRGPGNTIYF
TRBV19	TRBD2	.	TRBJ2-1	TGTGCCAGTGGTAAGACTAGCGGGGGTAGGAATGAGCAGTTCTTC	CASGKTSGGRNEQFF
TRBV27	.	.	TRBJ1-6	TGTGCCAGCAGTTATGGACCCAATTCACCCCTCCACTTT	CASSYGPNSPLHF
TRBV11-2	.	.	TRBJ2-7	TGTGCCAGCAGCCCTATCCCCCAGGGACACTACGAGCAGTACTTC	CASSPIPQGHYEQYF
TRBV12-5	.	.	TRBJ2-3	TGTGCTAGTGGTTCTGGGAGTTCTACTAGCACAGATACGCAGTATTTT	CASGSGSSTSTDTQYF
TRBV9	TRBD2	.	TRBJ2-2	TGTGCCAGCAGCCCGAGACTAGCGGTACGCACCGGGGAGCTGTTTTTT	CASSPRLAVRTGELFF
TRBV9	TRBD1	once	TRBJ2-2	TGTGCCAGCAGCGTAGGGACAGGGGACGCCGGGGAGCTGTTTTTT	CASSVGTGDAGELFF
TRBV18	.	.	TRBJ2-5	TGTGCCAGCTCACCGGAGGGGCGGGAGACCCAGTACTTC	CASSPEGRETQYF
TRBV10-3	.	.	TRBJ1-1	TGTGCCATCAGTGAGTCATGGGGGGCGAACACTGAAGCTTTCTTT	CAISESWGANTEAFF
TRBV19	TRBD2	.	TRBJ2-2	TGTGCCAGTAGTATAAGCTGGAGACTAGCCACCGGGGAGCTGTTTTTT	CASSISWRLATGELFF
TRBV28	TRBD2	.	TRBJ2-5	TGTGCCACCTCACCCCCCATTAGCGGGGCCATAATTGGGACCCAGTACTTC	CATSPPISGAIIGTQYF
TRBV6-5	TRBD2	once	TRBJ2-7	TGTGCCAGCAGTTACTCGGAGCGGGGGGAATACGAGCAGTACTTC	CASSYSERGEYEQYF
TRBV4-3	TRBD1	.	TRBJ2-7	TGCGCCAGCAGCCAAGGACAGGGGGAATCCTACGAGCAGTACTTC	CASSQGQGESYEQYF
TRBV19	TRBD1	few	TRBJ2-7	TGTGCCAGTAGTATTTGGACAGGGGAAGGCGAGCAGTACTTC	CASSIWTGEGEQYF
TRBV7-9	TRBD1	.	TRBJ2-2	TGTGCCAGCAGCTCCCCGGACAGGGGAGGCGGGGAGCTGTTTTTT	CASSSPDRGGGELFF
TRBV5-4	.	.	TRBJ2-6	TGTGCCAGCAGCCCCAACAGCTTTTCTGGGGCCAACGTCCTGACTTTC	CASSPNSFSGANVLTF
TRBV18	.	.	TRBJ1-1	TGTGCCAGCTCACCATCTGTCAGCCAGAACACTGAAGCTTTCTTT	CASSPSVSQNTEAFF
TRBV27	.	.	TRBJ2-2	TGTGCCAGCAGTTCCGGGTCCTACACCGGGGAGCTGTTTTTT	CASSSGSYTGELFF
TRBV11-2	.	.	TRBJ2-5	TGTGCCAGCAGCCTACAGGGTGTTGAGACCCAGTACTTC	CASSLQGVETQYF
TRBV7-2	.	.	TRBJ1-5	TGTGCCAGCAGCTTCAGGGTTTTTGGCAATCAGCCCCAGCATTTT	CASSFRVFGNQPQHF
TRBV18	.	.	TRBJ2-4	TGTGCCAGCTCACCAGACGTCAGTTTAGCCAAAAACATTCAGTACTTC	CASSPDVSLAKNIQYF
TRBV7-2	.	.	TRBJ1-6	TGTGCCAGCAGTTTCTTGGACGGCTATAATTCACCCCTCCACTTT	CASSFLDGYNSPLHF
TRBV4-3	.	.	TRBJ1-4	TGCGCCAGCAGCCAAGGGGACGGAGGAAGATGGGGTGAAAAACTGTTTTTT	CASSQGDGGRWGEKLFF
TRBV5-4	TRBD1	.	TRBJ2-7	TGTGCCAGCAGTTGGTCAGGGGGTATCTACGAGCAGTACTTC	CASSWSGGIYEQYF
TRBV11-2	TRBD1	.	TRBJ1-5	TGTGCCAGCAGCTTAGATTTAGGGGGCACGTATCAGCCCCAGCATTTT	CASSLDLGGTYQPQHF
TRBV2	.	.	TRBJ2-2	TGTGCCAGCAGTGAATCCGCTCCCGCTTCGGGCGGGGAGCTGTTTTTT	CASSESAPASGGELFF
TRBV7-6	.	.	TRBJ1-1	TGTGCCAGCAGCTTAGAAGGGAGAGAAACTGAAGCTTTCTTT	CASSLEGRETEAFF
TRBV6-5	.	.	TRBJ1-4	TGTGCCAGCAGTTACAGCAGAGGAGGTCGCGAAAAACTGTTTTTT	CASSYSRGGREKLFF
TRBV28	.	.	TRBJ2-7	TGTGCCAGCAGTTCTCCCGGGACCTCAAACTACGAGCAGTACTTC	CASSSPGTSNYEQYF
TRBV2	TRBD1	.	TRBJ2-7	TGTGCCAGCAGTGACCGACAGGGGGTCGACGAGCAGTACTTC	CASSDRQGVDEQYF
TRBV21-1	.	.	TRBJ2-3	TGTGCCAGCAGCACCGCCAGACAGGGGTCGCAAATCACAGATACGCAGTATTTT	CASSTARQGSQITDTQYF
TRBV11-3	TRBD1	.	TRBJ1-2	TGTGCCAGCAGCCGGACCGGACAGGCAAACTATGGCTACACCTTC	CASSRTGQANYGYTF
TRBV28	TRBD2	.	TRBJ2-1	TGTGCCAGCAGGCCTTCGGGACTAGCGTACAAGAGCTCCTACAATGAGCAGTTCTTC	CASRPSGLAYKSSYNEQFF